Sequencing of this T cell receptor (beta chain) was carried out in a study of regulatory T cells. Overall study results and limits: Hydrophobic residues at CDR3 positions 6 and 7 were enriched in conventional CD4+ T cells of CD3G-deficient patients.

Trimming pared 2 bases from V and 3 bases from J, leaving 15 bases between. CDR1 is SGHRS, CDR2 YFSETQ, per germline. This CDR3 is 15 amino acids long. Primers: 52 TRBV forward and 13 TRBJ reverse. The method was immunoSEQ multiplex PCR; TCRdb's version includes in-frame clones alone and lacks a portion of them. The sample records tens of thousands of clones, around 90% being singletons. Comment on this clone: Its antigen remains unknown.

The chain couples TRBV5-1 to TRBJ2-7, with D possibly being TRBD1 (5 bases). The clonotype was recovered from a person aged 18 to 35 with CD3G deficiency. Sequences were obtained from conventional CD4+ T cells sorted from blood. This CDR3 is CASSFSRQSLYEQYF. CDR3 sequence (DNA): TGCGCCAGCAGCTTCTCACGACAGTCACTCTACGAGCAGTACTTC.